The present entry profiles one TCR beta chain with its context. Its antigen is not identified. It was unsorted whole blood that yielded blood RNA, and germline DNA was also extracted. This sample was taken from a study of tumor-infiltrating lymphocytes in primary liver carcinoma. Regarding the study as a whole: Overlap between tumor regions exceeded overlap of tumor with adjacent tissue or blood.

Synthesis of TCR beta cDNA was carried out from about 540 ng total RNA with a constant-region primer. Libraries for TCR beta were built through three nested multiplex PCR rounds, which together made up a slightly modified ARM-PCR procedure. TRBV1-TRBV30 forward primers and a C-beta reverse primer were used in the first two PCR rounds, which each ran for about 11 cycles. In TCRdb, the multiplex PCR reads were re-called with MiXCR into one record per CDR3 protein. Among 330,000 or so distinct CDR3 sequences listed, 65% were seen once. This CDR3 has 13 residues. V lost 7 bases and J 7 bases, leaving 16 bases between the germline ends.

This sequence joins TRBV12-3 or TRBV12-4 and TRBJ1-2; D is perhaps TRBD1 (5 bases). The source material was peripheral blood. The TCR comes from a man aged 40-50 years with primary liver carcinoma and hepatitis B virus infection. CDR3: CASNLWGVSGYTF. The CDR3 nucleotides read TGTGCCAGCAATTTGTGGGGGGTGTCTGGCTACACCTTC.